Below are 10 T cell receptor beta chains sequenced from a single sample in a study of sequential checkpoint blockade in melanoma. TCRdb's table, derived via immunoSEQ multiplex PCR, lists solely in-frame clones and lacks some. The sample shows several thousand clones, about 60% of them seen only once. Treatment denoted: randomized to nivolumab then ipilimumab (arm A) or the reverse (arm B). Sequences were derived from CD8+ T cells sorted from blood (inferred from file names), sampled from a patient given nivolumab and ipilimumab in sequence. Receptors were obtained from a human donor with melanoma.

This sequence joins TRBV6-5 and TRBJ2-7, with 8 bases identical to TRBD1. Germline V CDR1 and CDR2: MNHEY, SVGAGI. This CDR3 has 16 amino acids. Unmatched junction bases numbered 8, after V lost 2 bases and J lost 2 bases. CDR3 amino acids: CASSYDRDRRTYEQYF. CDR3 bases: TGTGCCAGCAGTTACGACCGGGACAGGAGAACCTACGAGCAGTACTTC.

Relative to its sample, this clone is medium-sized. This rearrangement joins TRBV4-2 to TRBJ1-5; D is perhaps TRBD1 (5 bases). Trimming stripped 2 bases from V and 0 bases from J, with 8 bases between. Germline V gene lookup returns CDR1 LGHNA and CDR2 YNFKEQ. This CDR3 has 15 amino acids. The CDR3 region has the DNA TGTGCCAGCAGCCAACAGGGTCATAGCAATCAGCCCCAGCATTTT. It specifies CASSQQGHSNQPQHF.

The chain uses TRBV7-9 and TRBJ2-5, with a tentative D call TRBD2 (5 bases). The assigned J gene may be wrong: the sequence end matches TRBJ2-7 better. Looked up from germline, CDR1 is SEHNR and CDR2 is FQNEAQ (reference sequence). The CDR3 loop spans 14 amino acids. CDR3 sequence reads: CASSPRTPAYEQYF. The CDR3 nucleotides are TGTGCCAGCAGCCCCCGGACTCCTGCCTACGAGCAGTACTTC.

There are a few counts of this clone. The chain uses TRBV18 and TRBJ1-1; the D gene is possibly TRBD1 (5 bases). Trimming left V 4 bases short and J 0 bases short, with 9 bases between. The germline CDR1 and CDR2 sequences are KGHSH and LQKENI. CDR3 size: 14 residues. The CDR3 bases are TGTGCCAGCTCACTCAGGGCCGTGAACACTGAAGCTTTCTTT. This sequence encodes CASSLRAVNTEAFF.

The rearrangement links TRBV6-4 to TRBJ2-7; unclear D gene. Trimming shortened V by 5 bases and J by 0 bases, and 11 bases separated the two germline ends. Germline CDR1 MRHNA, CDR2 SNTAGT. This CDR3 region has 14 residues. The CDR3 region has the DNA TGTGCCAGCAGTCCGGAGAGCAGCTCCTACGAGCAGTACTTC. Translating it yields CASSPESSSYEQYF.

V usage is TRBV28 and J usage is TRBJ2-7; 11 bases map to TRBD2. V dropped 2 bases and J dropped 0; count of bases not matched to a gene: 9. Germline lookup yields CDR1 MDHEN and CDR2 SYDVKM. The CDR3 extends over 18 amino acids. The DNA for the CDR3 is TGTGCCAGCAGTTTACTGACTAGCGGGACCTTATACTCCTACGAGCAGTACTTC. It yields the protein CASSLLTSGTLYSYEQYF.

This clone was counted a few times. The chain has TRBV7-2 and TRBJ2-7, with 8 bases aligning to TRBD2. The CDR3 extends over 14 amino acids. Germline values: CDR1 SGHTA, CDR2 FQGNSA. The J segment lost 0 bases and the V segment lost 5 bases, leaving 3 bases of the junction unmatched. CDR3 nucleotide sequence: TGTGCCAGCAGCCCGAGCGGGAGCTCCTACGAGCAGTACTTC. Encoded protein: CASSPSGSSYEQYF.

The V call is TRBV7-6, the J call TRBJ1-1; the D gene is possibly TRBD1 (6 bases). Deletions cut 4 bases from V and 5 bases from J, with 14 bases between. Germline V gives CDR1 SGHVS, CDR2 FNYEAQ. The CDR3 has 14 amino acids. CDR3 DNA sequence: TGTGCCAGCAGCTCCAGGGGCAGGGTGACTGAAGCTTTCTTT. It encodes CASSSRGRVTEAFF.

The CDR3 loop is CSASHSYEQYF. CDR3 coding DNA: TGCAGTGCTTCCCATTCCTACGAGCAGTACTTC. The chain carries TRBV20-1 and TRBJ2-7; D is uncertain. The CDR3 consists of 11 residues. The germline CDR1 and CDR2 sequences are DFQATT and SNEGSKA (reference sequence). Trimming pared 5 bases from V and 1 base from J, leaving 6 bases between.

The CDR3 coding sequence is TGTGCCAGCAGCTCCACCGGGACAGGCCCCTACGAGCAGTACTTC. It encodes CASSSTGTGPYEQYF. V and J are TRBV7-9 and TRBJ2-7; the match to TRBD1 covers 8 bases. After removal of 4 bases from V and 2 bases from J, the junction contained 7 bases not matched to a gene. Germline V gene data show CDR1 as SEHNR and CDR2 as FQNEAQ (reference sequence). The CDR3 sequence is 15 residues long.